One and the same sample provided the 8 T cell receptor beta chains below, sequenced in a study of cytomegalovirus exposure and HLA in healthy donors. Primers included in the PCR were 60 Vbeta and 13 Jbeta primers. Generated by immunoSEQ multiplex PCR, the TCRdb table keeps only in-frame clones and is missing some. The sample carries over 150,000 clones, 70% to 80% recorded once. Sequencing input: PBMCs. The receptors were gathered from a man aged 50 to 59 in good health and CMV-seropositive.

The CDR3 reads CASSDTGSSYEQYF. CDR3 bases: TGTGCCAGCAGTGATACAGGGAGCTCCTACGAGCAGTACTTC. V is TRBV11-3 and J is TRBJ2-7, with D perhaps TRBD1 (6 bases). The V gene's germline CDR1 is SGHNT and CDR2 YENEEA. V dropped 6 bases and J dropped 0 bases, with 12 bases sitting between them. This CDR3 contains 14 residues.

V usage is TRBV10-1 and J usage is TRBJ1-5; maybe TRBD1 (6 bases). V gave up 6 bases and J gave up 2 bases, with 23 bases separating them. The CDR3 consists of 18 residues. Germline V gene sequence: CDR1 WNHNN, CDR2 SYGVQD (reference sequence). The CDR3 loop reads CASRAETGPYSCNQPQHF. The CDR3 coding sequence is TGCGCCAGCAGGGCGGAGACAGGTCCTTATAGCTGCAATCAGCCCCAGCATTTT.

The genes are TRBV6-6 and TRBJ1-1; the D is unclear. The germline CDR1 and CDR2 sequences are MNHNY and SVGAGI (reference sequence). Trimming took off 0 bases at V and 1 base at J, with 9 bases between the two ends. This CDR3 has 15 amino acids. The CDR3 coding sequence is TGTGCCAGCAGTTACTCGATCTCGGGGAACACTGAAGCTTTCTTT. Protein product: CASSYSISGNTEAFF.

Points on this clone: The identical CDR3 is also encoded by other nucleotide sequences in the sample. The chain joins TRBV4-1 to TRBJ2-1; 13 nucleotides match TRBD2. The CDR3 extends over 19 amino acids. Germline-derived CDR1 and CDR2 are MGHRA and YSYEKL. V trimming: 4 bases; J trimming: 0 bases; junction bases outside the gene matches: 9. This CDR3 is CASSLRTSGGSSSYNEQFF. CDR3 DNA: TGCGCCAGCAGCCTAAGGACTAGCGGGGGCTCAAGCTCCTACAATGAGCAGTTCTTC.

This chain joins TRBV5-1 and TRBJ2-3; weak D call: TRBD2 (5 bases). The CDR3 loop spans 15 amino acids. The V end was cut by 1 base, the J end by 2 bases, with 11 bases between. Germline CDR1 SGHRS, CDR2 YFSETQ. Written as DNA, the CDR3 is TGCGCCAGCAGCTTGTCCGGGAAAGACACAGATACGCAGTATTTT. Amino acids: CASSLSGKDTDTQYF. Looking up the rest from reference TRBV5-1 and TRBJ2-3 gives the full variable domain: KAGVTQTPRYLIKTRGQQVTLSCSPISGHRSVSWYQQTPGQGLQFLFEYFSETQRNKGNFPGRFSGRQFSNSRSEMNVSTLELGDSALYLCASSLSGKDTDTQYFGPGTRLTVL.

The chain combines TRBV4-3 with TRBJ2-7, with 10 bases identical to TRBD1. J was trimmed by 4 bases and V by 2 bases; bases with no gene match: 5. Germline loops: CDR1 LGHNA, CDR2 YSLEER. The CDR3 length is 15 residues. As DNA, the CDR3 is TGCGCCAGCAGCCAATCCGGGACAGGGGTTTACGAGCAGTACTTC. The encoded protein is CASSQSGTGVYEQYF.

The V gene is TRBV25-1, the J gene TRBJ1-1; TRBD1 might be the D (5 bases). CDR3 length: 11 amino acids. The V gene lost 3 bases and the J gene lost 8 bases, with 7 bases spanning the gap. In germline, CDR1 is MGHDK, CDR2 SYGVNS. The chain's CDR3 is CASSEGPEAFF. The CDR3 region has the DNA TGTGCCAGCAGTGAGGGGCCAGAAGCTTTCTTT.

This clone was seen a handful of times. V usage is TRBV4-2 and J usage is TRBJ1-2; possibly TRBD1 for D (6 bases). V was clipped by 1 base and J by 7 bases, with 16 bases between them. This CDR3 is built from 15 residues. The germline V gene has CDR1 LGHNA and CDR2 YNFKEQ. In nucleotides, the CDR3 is TGTGCCAGCAGCCAAGGGGCCCGACAGGAAGCTGGCTACACCTTC. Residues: CASSQGARQEAGYTF.